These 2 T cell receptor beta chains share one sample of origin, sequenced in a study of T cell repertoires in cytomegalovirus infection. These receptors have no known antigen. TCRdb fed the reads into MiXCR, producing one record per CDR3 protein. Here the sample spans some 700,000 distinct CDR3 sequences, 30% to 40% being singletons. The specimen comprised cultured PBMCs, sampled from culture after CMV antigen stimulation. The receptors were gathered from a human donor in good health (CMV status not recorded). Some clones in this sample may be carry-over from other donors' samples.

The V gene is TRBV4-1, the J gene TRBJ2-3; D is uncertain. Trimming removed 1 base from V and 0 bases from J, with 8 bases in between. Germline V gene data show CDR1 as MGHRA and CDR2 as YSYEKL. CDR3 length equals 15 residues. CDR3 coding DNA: TGCGCCAGCAGCCAAGCGCCCCCCAGCACAGATACGCAGTATTTT. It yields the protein CASSQAPPSTDTQYF.

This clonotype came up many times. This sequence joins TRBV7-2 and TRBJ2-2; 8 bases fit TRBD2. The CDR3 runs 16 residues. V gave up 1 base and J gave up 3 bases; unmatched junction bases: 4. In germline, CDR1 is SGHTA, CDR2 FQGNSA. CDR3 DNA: TGTGCCAGCAGCTTAGTCGGGGGGGGATACACCGGGGAGCTGTTTTTT. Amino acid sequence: CASSLVGGGYTGELFF.